This is a list of T cell receptor beta chains from one sample in a study of CD8 T cells in ankylosing spondylitis. TCRdb independently ran MiXCR on the 5' RACE reads; one entry per CDR3 protein. The data contain 290,000 or so distinct CDR3 sequences, 20% of them seen just once; the ten biggest clones take up 3.5%. Sequencing was performed on blood, either unsorted or a sorted T cell fraction (not recorded which). These receptors were obtained from a female donor with ankylosing spondylitis or in good health (not recorded which). Both conserved end residues are part of each CDR3. Fields, in order: clone size, V gene, D gene, J gene, CDR3 DNA, CDR3 protein. D genes are given only for firm matches. For some rows the clone size is stated as once, few or many, or as a class when expanded; others skip it.

.,TRBV30,.,TRBJ2-1,TGTGCCTGGAGTACCCCGACTGATGAGCAGTTCTTC,CAWSTPTDEQFF
few,TRBV20-1,TRBD1,TRBJ2-4,TGCAGTGCTAGAGATTGGACAGGCGCTCAAAACATTCAGTACTTC,CSARDWTGAQNIQYF
medium-sized,TRBV29-1,TRBD1,TRBJ1-2,TGCAGCGTTGAGGATGCAGGGGGCGGTGACTATGGCTACACCTTC,CSVEDAGGGDYGYTF
.,TRBV11-2,TRBD2,TRBJ2-1,TGTGCCAGCAGCATAGCTAGCGGGAGTACCTACAATGAGCAGTTCTTC,CASSIASGSTYNEQFF
few,TRBV6-1,TRBD1,TRBJ1-2,TGTGCCAGCGGGTCAAGGGGACAGGGCAGTGGCAGCTACACCTTC,CASGSRGQGSGSYTF
.,TRBV18,.,TRBJ2-5,TGTGCCAGCTCCGGAGGGGCTAAAGAGACCCAGTACTTC,CASSGGAKETQYF
.,TRBV5-8,.,TRBJ1-2,TGTGCCAGCTACTGGGGGGGGTCCGGCTATGGCTACACCTTC,CASYWGGSGYGYTF
many,TRBV20-1,.,TRBJ2-7,TGCAGTGCTAGTCCTAGCGACAGGTTTTCCTACGAGCAGTACTTC,CSASPSDRFSYEQYF
.,TRBV12-3/TRBV12-4,TRBD2,TRBJ2-5,TGTGCCAGCAGTAGGACTAGCGGGAGATTAGAGACCCAGTACTTC,CASSRTSGRLETQYF
few,TRBV6-5,TRBD1,TRBJ1-4,TGTGCCAGCAGTTACGACGACAGGGATGGTGAAAAACTGTTTTTT,CASSYDDRDGEKLFF
.,TRBV4-1,TRBD1,TRBJ1-5,TGCGCCAGCAGCCAATTCCCAGGGGGTTTCAATCAGCCCCAGCATTTT,CASSQFPGGFNQPQHF
many,TRBV20-1,.,TRBJ1-2,TGCAGTGCTAGAGTCGGATTCAACTATGGCTACACCTTC,CSARVGFNYGYTF
few,TRBV6-2/TRBV6-3,.,TRBJ1-3,TGTGCCAGCAGTTCCCGGGACACCACGTTGGGAGACACCATATATTTT,CASSSRDTTLGDTIYF
few,TRBV3-1,TRBD1,TRBJ2-1,TGTGCCAGCAGCAGGACAGGGGGCAATGAGCAGTTCTTC,CASSRTGGNEQFF
.,TRBV5-1,TRBD2,TRBJ2-1,TGCGCCAGCAGCTTGCCCGTTTCACTAGCGGGAGATGAGCAGTTCTTC,CASSLPVSLAGDEQFF
.,TRBV15,TRBD1,TRBJ2-7,TGTGCCACCAGCAGAGCACAGGGGAACTACGAGCAGTACTTC,CATSRAQGNYEQYF
few,TRBV7-9,.,TRBJ2-6,TGTGCCAGCAGCTTAGGCTTAGTCTCTGGGGCCAACGTCCTGACTTTC,CASSLGLVSGANVLTF
.,TRBV5-1,.,TRBJ2-7,TGCGCCACCAGCTTGGCCGAGGGATGGCGCGAGCAGTACTTC,CATSLAEGWREQYF